The 17 T cell receptor beta chains presented below share a single source sample, sequenced in a study of T-cell reconstitution after alpha-beta-depleted transplantation in children (TCRdb year 2016). Libraries were made using PCR. This sample was sequenced with an Illumina HiSeq 2500. To normalize quantification of the TCRbeta repertoire, the TCR libraries were built with molecular barcoding that relied on unique molecular identifiers. Through fastp at Q25 and MiXCR, TCRdb rebuilt clones from the public reads, retaining in-frame beta chains. Rows with a matching CDR3 protein are joined into one entry that keeps the most common DNA and genes. The sample has approximately 390,000 distinct CDR3 sequences on record, about a tenth of them singletons. The ten largest clones take up roughly 6% of the sample. Sequences were derived from PBMCs from the stem cell graft donor, sampled from the stem cell graft. The receptors stem from a human donor who donated a stem cell graft to a child with acute myeloid leukemia.

The sample holds a few counts of this clonotype. V and J are TRBV5-4 and TRBJ1-1; D not certain. The germline V gene encodes CDR1 SGHNT and CDR2 YYREEE (reference sequence). This CDR3 is 14 amino acids long. V was trimmed by 3 bases and J by 2 bases, leaving 11 bases between them. This chain's CDR3 is CASSWSQRNTEAFF. In nucleotides, the CDR3 is TGTGCCAGCAGCTGGAGTCAGAGAAACACTGAAGCTTTCTTT. Using reference TRBV5-4 and TRBJ1-1 for the parts outside the CDR3, the full variable domain is ETGVTQSPTHLIKTRGQQVTLRCSSQSGHNTVSWYQQALGQGPQFIFQYYREEENGRGNFPPRFSGLQFPNYSSELNVNALELDDSALYLCASSWSQRNTEAFFGQGTRLTVV.

Only a few counts were recorded for this clonotype. The V call is TRBV7-2, the J call TRBJ1-1; possible D gene TRBD1, 5 bases. V gave up 4 bases and J gave up 3 bases, with 15 bases separating them. Germline V gene lookup returns CDR1 SGHTA and CDR2 FQGNSA. The CDR3 is 15 residues long. The CDR3 here is CASSSRPWGDTEAFF. CDR3 in DNA: TGTGCCAGCAGCTCCCGCCCGTGGGGGGACACTGAAGCTTTCTTT.

In its sample, this clonotype was seen many times. The V gene is TRBV7-2, the J gene TRBJ2-1; 9 nucleotides agree with TRBD1. The CDR3 contains 15 residues. J gave up 2 bases and V 3 bases, and 2 bases lay outside the gene matches. Germline V gives CDR1 SGHTA, CDR2 FQGNSA. The CDR3 sequence: CASSFRDRAYNEQFF. The CDR3 DNA is TGTGCCAGCAGCTTCCGGGACAGGGCCTACAATGAGCAGTTCTTC.

This clonotype showed up many times. V gene TRBV12-3 or TRBV12-4 combines with J gene TRBJ2-7; the D gene is possibly TRBD2 (6 bases). Trimming shortened V by 0 bases and J by 4 bases, and 7 bases separated the two germline ends. This CDR3 spans 13 amino acids. The CDR3: CASSLAAGYEQYF. The CDR3 nucleotides read TGTGCCAGCAGTTTAGCGGCGGGGTACGAGCAGTACTTC.

V is TRBV6-2 or TRBV6-3 and J is TRBJ1-5, with D uncertain. V lost 0 bases and J 4 bases, leaving 16 bases between the germline ends. Germline V lookup: CDR1 MNHEY, CDR2 SVGEGT. CDR3 length: 17 amino acids. The chain's CDR3 is CASSYSFRTDNNQPQHF. The CDR3, as DNA: TGTGCCAGCAGTTACTCGTTTAGGACTGACAATAATCAGCCCCAGCATTTT.

The chain combines TRBV15 with TRBJ2-3, with 10 bases fitting TRBD2. This CDR3 spans 16 amino acids. The ends lost 5 bases at V and 5 bases at J; junction bases unmatched: 10. Germline values: CDR1 LNHNV, CDR2 YYDKDF (reference sequence). The CDR3 is CATSALSGGAKDTQYF. DNA of the CDR3: TGTGCCACCAGCGCTTTAAGCGGGGGGGCCAAAGATACGCAGTATTTT.

The chain couples TRBV29-1 to TRBJ2-1; TRBD1 might be the D (5 bases). Trimming removed 3 bases at V and 2 bases at J, with 11 bases between. This CDR3 has 14 residues. The germline V gene has CDR1 SQVTM and CDR2 ANQGSEA. CDR3 in amino acids: CSVDIQGTYNEQFF. Here the CDR3 DNA reads TGCAGCGTTGATATTCAGGGAACCTACAATGAGCAGTTCTTC.

The chain employs TRBV5-1 and TRBJ1-1; 7 nucleotides line up with TRBD1. Germline-derived CDR1 and CDR2 are SGHRS and YFSETQ. Germline trimming cut 4 bases from V and 2 bases from J; bases unmatched to any gene: 5. The CDR3 sequence is 14 residues long. This chain's CDR3 is CASSPWDRNTEAFF. The CDR3 region has the DNA TGCGCCAGCAGCCCTTGGGACAGAAACACTGAAGCTTTCTTT.

This chain links TRBV7-2 with TRBJ2-1; the D call may be TRBD1 or TRBD2 (5 bases each). Trimming removed 2 bases at V and 2 bases at J, with 10 bases between. The CDR3 extends over 15 amino acids. Germline lookup yields CDR1 SGHTA and CDR2 FQGNSA. CDR3 region: CASSLSRDPYNEQFF. CDR3 in DNA: TGTGCCAGCAGCTTATCCCGGGACCCCTACAATGAGCAGTTCTTC.

This chain uses TRBV3-1 with TRBJ2-5; D is tentatively TRBD1 or TRBD2 (5 bases each). Germline V gene sequence: CDR1 LGHDT, CDR2 YNNKEL (reference sequence). This CDR3 spans 16 amino acids. V dropped 0 bases and J dropped 4 bases, with 15 bases sitting between them. The CDR3 region is CASSQDLWGKGETQYF. The CDR3 region has the DNA TGTGCCAGCAGCCAAGATCTCTGGGGGAAGGGAGAGACCCAGTACTTC.

This clonotype was picked up a small number of times. V is TRBV6-1 and J is TRBJ2-2; D is possibly TRBD1 (6 bases). CDR1 is MNHNS and CDR2 is SASEGT in the germline V gene. The CDR3 runs 16 residues. Trimming took 4 bases from V and 2 from J, leaving 14 bases between them. This CDR3 is CASSGWRQANTGELFF. The CDR3, as DNA: TGTGCCAGCAGTGGCTGGAGACAGGCTAACACCGGGGAGCTGTTTTTT.

The table lists this clonotype with a few counts. The rearrangement links TRBV20-1 to TRBJ2-1; a weak D match, TRBD2 (6 bases). The CDR3 runs 14 residues. The germline V gene encodes CDR1 DFQATT and CDR2 SNEGSKA (reference sequence). V lost 3 bases, J lost 5 bases, and 14 bases lay in between. The CDR3 coding sequence is TGCAGTGCTAGGCCTAGCGCCTGGGACAATGAGCAGTTCTTC. It codes for CSARPSAWDNEQFF.

Written as DNA, the CDR3 is TGCGCCAGCAGCCACTCCGGGACTAGCGGGATGGATACGCAGTATTTT. It translates to CASSHSGTSGMDTQYF. The chain links TRBV5-1 to TRBJ2-3, with TRBD2 identical over 13 bases. CDR3 length equals 16 residues. J lost 6 bases, V lost 4 bases, and 8 bases had no gene match. Looked up from germline, CDR1 is SGHRS and CDR2 is YFSETQ.

The rearrangement uses TRBV6-1 and TRBJ2-3; TRBD1 matches 10 bases. V lost 2 bases, J lost 3 bases, and 8 bases stayed unmatched. Germline V lookup: CDR1 MNHNS, CDR2 SASEGT. This CDR3 has 17 amino acids. CDR3 bases: TGTGCCAGCAGTGAAACAAGGACAGGGGGTCCGACAGATACGCAGTATTTT. Its protein is CASSETRTGGPTDTQYF.

This chain joins TRBV7-8 and TRBJ2-1, with 12 nucleotides matching TRBD2. CDR1 is SGHVS, CDR2 FQNEAQ, per germline. The CDR3 consists of 18 residues. The V gene end was trimmed by 4 bases and the J gene end by 5 bases; junction bases not matched to a gene: 12. Here the CDR3 reads CASSYPRLAGGPDNEQFF. The CDR3 DNA reads TGTGCCAGCAGCTATCCCCGGCTAGCGGGAGGGCCGGACAATGAGCAGTTCTTC.

This clonotype has just a few counts. The rearrangement uses TRBV19 and TRBJ1-5; the D is unclear. Germline loops: CDR1 LNHDA, CDR2 SQIVND (reference sequence). This CDR3 region has 14 residues. Trimming stripped 6 bases from V and 2 bases from J, with 11 bases between. The CDR3 spells CASSKIQGNQPQHF. CDR3 DNA: TGTGCCAGTAGCAAGATCCAGGGCAATCAGCCCCAGCATTTT.

The CDR3 loop reads CASSFGSLNTEAFF. Written as DNA, the CDR3 is TGTGCCAGCAGTTTCGGCAGTTTGAACACTGAAGCTTTCTTT. This sequence joins TRBV12-3 or TRBV12-4 and TRBJ1-1; D is ambiguous. The V end lost 3 bases, the J end lost 0 bases, and 8 bases lay between the germline ends. The CDR3 is 14 residues long.